The rows below give T cell receptor beta chains drawn from one sample of a study of OX40 agonist ivuxolimab in advanced cancers. Clones were read by immunoSEQ multiplex PCR, and TCRdb kept only the in-frame ones, dropping some. Altogether some 57,000 clones are present, 84% being singletons, with the ten largest covering 1% to 1.5%. Sequences were derived from CD4+ or CD8+ T cells sorted from blood, sampled in a trial of the OX40 agonist ivuxolimab. Receptors originate from an adult with an advanced solid tumor such as melanoma, head and neck, liver or kidney cancer. Both conserved end residues are part of each CDR3. Fields, in order: J gene, clone size, D gene, CDR3 length, V gene, CDR3 protein, CDR3 DNA. D genes are given only for firm matches. Part of the rows lack a size; the others show once, few, many or a class for expanded clones.

J: TRBJ2-1
size: .
D: .
length: 15
V: TRBV10-2
CDR3: CASSLQGGTYNEQFF
DNA: TGCGCCAGCAGTTTACAGGGGGGGACCTACAATGAGCAGTTCTTC

J: TRBJ2-7
size: .
D: TRBD1
length: 11
V: TRBV20-1
CDR3: CSAEDRGEQYF
DNA: TGCAGTGCTGAGGACAGGGGCGAGCAGTACTTC

J: TRBJ2-1
size: .
D: .
length: 15
V: TRBV12-2
CDR3: CASRLAPWYPHEQFF
DNA: TGTGCAAGTCGCTTAGCGCCATGGTATCCTCATGAGCAGTTCTTC

J: TRBJ1-2
size: few
D: .
length: 14
V: TRBV7-9
CDR3: CASSLGGEYYGYTF
DNA: TGTGCCAGCAGCCTCGGGGGGGAGTACTATGGCTACACCTTC

J: TRBJ1-3
size: .
D: .
length: 14
V: TRBV4-1
CDR3: CASSRTLAGNTIYF
DNA: TGCGCCAGCAGCCGGACACTAGCCGGAAACACCATATATTTT

J: TRBJ1-2
size: once
D: .
length: 15
V: TRBV5-1
CDR3: CASSLDGSLIYGYTF
DNA: TGCGCCAGCAGCTTGGACGGCAGCCTGATCTATGGCTACACCTTC

J: TRBJ1-1
size: .
D: .
length: 15
V: TRBV13
CDR3: CASSLDYKSRTEAFF
DNA: TGTGCCAGCAGCCTCGACTACAAGTCGCGGACTGAAGCTTTCTTT

J: TRBJ1-1
size: .
D: .
length: 13
V: TRBV6-1
CDR3: CASRESLDTEAFF
DNA: TGTGCCAGCAGGGAGAGCCTGGACACTGAAGCTTTCTTT

J: TRBJ1-1
size: .
D: .
length: 15
V: TRBV15
CDR3: CATSRAGSGNTEAFF
DNA: TGTGCCACCAGCAGAGCTGGTTCGGGGAACACTGAAGCTTTCTTT

J: TRBJ1-2
size: .
D: .
length: 14
V: TRBV10-1
CDR3: CASSETQREGGYTF
DNA: TGCGCCAGCAGTGAAACACAGAGGGAAGGAGGCTACACCTTC

J: TRBJ1-4
size: few
D: .
length: 15
V: TRBV9
CDR3: CASSVDEGSNEKLFF
DNA: TGTGCCAGCAGCGTAGATGAGGGATCTAATGAAAAACTGTTTTTT

J: TRBJ2-7
size: .
D: TRBD1
length: 15
V: TRBV9
CDR3: CASSVGGQGAPWQYF
DNA: TGTGCCAGCAGCGTAGGTGGACAGGGGGCCCCATGGCAGTACTTC

J: TRBJ1-2
size: few
D: TRBD1
length: 13
V: TRBV5-4
CDR3: CASSFDRGPGYTF
DNA: TGTGCCAGCAGCTTCGACAGGGGGCCTGGCTACACCTTC

J: TRBJ2-2
size: .
D: .
length: 14
V: TRBV12-1
CDR3: CASSVDRGTGELFF
DNA: TGTGCCAGCAGCGTAGACAGGGGAACCGGGGAGCTGTTTTTT

J: TRBJ1-1
size: few
D: .
length: 12
V: TRBV6-5
CDR3: CASSLRGGEAFF
DNA: TGTGCCAGCAGTCTCAGGGGAGGAGAAGCTTTCTTT

J: TRBJ2-3
size: .
D: TRBD2
length: 14
V: TRBV10-3
CDR3: CASRLAGGTDTQYF
DNA: TGTGCCAGCAGACTAGCGGGAGGAACAGATACGCAGTATTTT

J: TRBJ2-2
size: once
D: TRBD2
length: 16
V: TRBV6-6
CDR3: CASSYSSGIGTGELFF
DNA: TGTGCCAGCAGTTACTCTAGCGGGATTGGCACCGGGGAGCTGTTTTTT

J: TRBJ2-7
size: .
D: .
length: 12
V: TRBV6-6
CDR3: CASSGGGYEQYF
DNA: TGTGCCAGCAGTGGTGGGGGCTACGAGCAGTACTTC

J: TRBJ1-1
size: .
D: .
length: 13
V: TRBV28
CDR3: CASSVDRKGEAFF
DNA: TGTGCTAGCAGTGTTGACAGAAAGGGGGAAGCTTTCTTT

J: TRBJ1-2
size: .
D: TRBD1
length: 13
V: TRBV18
CDR3: CASSLQGKLGYTF
DNA: TGTGCCAGCTCGTTACAGGGGAAGTTGGGCTACACCTTC

J: TRBJ1-5
size: .
D: TRBD1
length: 17
V: TRBV4-2
CDR3: CASSLLGDRGSGQPQHF
DNA: TGTGCCAGCAGCCTGCTTGGCGACAGGGGATCGGGTCAGCCCCAGCATTTT

J: TRBJ2-1
size: .
D: .
length: 16
V: TRBV27
CDR3: CASSLGRASSYNEQFF
DNA: TGTGCCAGCAGTTTGGGCCGGGCGAGCTCCTACAATGAGCAGTTCTTC